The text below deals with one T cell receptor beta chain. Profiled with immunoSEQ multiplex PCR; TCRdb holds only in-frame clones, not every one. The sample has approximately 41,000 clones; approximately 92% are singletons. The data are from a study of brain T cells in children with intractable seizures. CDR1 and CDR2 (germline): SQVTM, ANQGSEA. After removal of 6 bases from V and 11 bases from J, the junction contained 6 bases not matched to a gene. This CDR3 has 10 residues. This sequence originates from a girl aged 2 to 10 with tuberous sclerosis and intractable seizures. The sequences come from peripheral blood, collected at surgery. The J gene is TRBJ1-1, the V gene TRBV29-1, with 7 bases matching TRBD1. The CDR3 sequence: CSVATGLAFF. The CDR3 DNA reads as TGCAGCGTCGCGACAGGGCTGGCTTTCTTT. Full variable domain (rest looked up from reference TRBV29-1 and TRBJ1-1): SAVISQKPSRDICQRGTSLTIQCQVDSQVTMMFWYRQQPGQSLTLIATANQGSEATYESGFVIDKFPISRPNLTFSTLTVSNMSPEDSSIYLCSVATGLAFFGQGTRLTVV.